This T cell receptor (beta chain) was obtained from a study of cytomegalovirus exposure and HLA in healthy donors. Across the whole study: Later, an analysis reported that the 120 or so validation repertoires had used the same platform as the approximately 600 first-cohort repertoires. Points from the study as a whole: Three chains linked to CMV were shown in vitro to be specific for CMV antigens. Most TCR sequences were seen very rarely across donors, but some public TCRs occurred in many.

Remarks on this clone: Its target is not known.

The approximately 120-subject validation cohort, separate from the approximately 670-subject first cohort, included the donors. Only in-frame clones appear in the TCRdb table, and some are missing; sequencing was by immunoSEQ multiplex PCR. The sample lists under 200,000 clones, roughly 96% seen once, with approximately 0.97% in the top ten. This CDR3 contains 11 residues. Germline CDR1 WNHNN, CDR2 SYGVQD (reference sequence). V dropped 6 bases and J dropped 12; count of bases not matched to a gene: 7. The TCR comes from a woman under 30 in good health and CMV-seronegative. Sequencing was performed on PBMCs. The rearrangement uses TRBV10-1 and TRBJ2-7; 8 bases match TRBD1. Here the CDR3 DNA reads TGCGCCAGCAGCCTGACAGGGGATTCGTACTTC. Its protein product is CASSLTGDSYF.